This TCR beta chain was sequenced during a study of blood T cell repertoires in COVID-19. How the authors handled the data: Amplified reference gene primers provided the basis for estimating nucleated cell counts. The table came from immunoSEQ multiplex PCR; TCRdb's copy has only in-frame clones and leaves some out. V and J calls and clone size follow that table, whereas D and trimming were derived from the DNA. The data show about 110,000 clones, just over 70% seen once. With V trimmed by 5 bases and J by 4 bases, 8 bases remained unmatched. This CDR3 is 14 amino acids long. Germline CDR1 reads SGHRS; CDR2 reads YFSETQ.

The chain carries TRBV5-1 and TRBJ1-1; 7 positions agree with TRBD1. The sequence was obtained from a human donor with acute or convalescent COVID-19. The donor label of this sample is uncertain. Material for sequencing was peripheral blood. The CDR3 DNA sequence: TGCGCCAGCAGTTCGGGACAGCCTGGCACTGAAGCTTTCTTT. This gives the protein CASSSGQPGTEAFF.